The 28 T cell receptor beta chains below were found in one sample sequenced in a study of cytotoxic CD8 clonotypes in ibrutinib-treated CLL. Assay: immunoSEQ multiplex PCR; the TCRdb copy retains only in-frame clones and omits some. The sample holds 150,000 to 200,000 clones, 70% to 90% seen once. This specimen was PBMCs, taken at disease progression, from a patient treated with ibrutinib. The receptors come from a human donor with chronic lymphocytic leukemia.

The rearrangement links TRBV19 to TRBJ1-1; maybe TRBD1 (5 bases). Germline CDR1 and CDR2: LNHDA and SQIVND (reference sequence). Trimming stripped 1 base from V and 5 bases from J, with 17 bases between. CDR3 size: 16 residues. CDR3 sequence (DNA): TGTGCCAGTAGTATAGTCCGGGCAGGGAGAGTAACTGAAGCTTTCTTT. This translates into CASSIVRAGRVTEAFF.

This clone is a singleton in its sample. CDR3 protein: CASQRLQETQYF. For the CDR3, the DNA is TGTGCCTCCCAAAGGCTTCAGGAGACCCAGTACTTC. This chain joins TRBV7-2 and TRBJ2-5, with D unresolved. This CDR3 contains 12 residues. Trimming removed 11 bases from V and 5 bases from J, with 15 bases in between. Germline CDR1 and CDR2: SGHTA and FQGNSA.

The genes are TRBV10-3 and TRBJ2-7; D is ambiguous. The CDR3 consists of 12 residues. With 4 bases removed from V and 3 bases from J, the gap between germline ends came to 7 bases. Germline V gene data show CDR1 as ENHRY and CDR2 as SYGVKD. As DNA, the CDR3 is TGTGCCATCAGTGGCAAGTTCTACGAGCAGTACTTC. Protein sequence: CAISGKFYEQYF.

The rearrangement joins TRBV5-6 to TRBJ1-1, with TRBD1 matching 9 bases. The CDR3 length is 16 residues. The V and J ends lost 5 bases and 4 bases, in that order; junction bases with no gene match: 12. CDR1 is SGHDT, CDR2 YYEEEE, per germline. CDR3 in amino acids: CASSSDRGISGTEAFF. The CDR3 DNA reads as TGTGCCAGCAGTTCAGACAGGGGGATTTCGGGCACTGAAGCTTTCTTT. The entire variable domain, with the rest obtained from reference TRBV5-6 and TRBJ1-1, is as follows: DAGVTQSPTHLIKTRGQQVTLRCSPKSGHDTVSWYQQALGQGPQFIFQYYEEEERQRGNFPDRFSGHQFPNYSSELNVNALLLGDSALYLCASSSDRGISGTEAFFGQGTRLTVV.

V gene TRBV6-5 combines with J gene TRBJ1-1, with a tentative D call TRBD1 (6 bases). The CDR3 consists of 16 residues. CDR1 and CDR2 (germline): MNHEY, SVGAGI. Trimming left V 0 bases short and J 0 bases short, with 11 bases between. CDR3 sequence (DNA): TGTGCCAGCAGTTACTCGGGGGGGCGGATGAACACTGAAGCTTTCTTT. Protein product: CASSYSGGRMNTEAFF.

This chain connects TRBV7-9 to TRBJ1-5; D is uncertain. From germline, CDR1 is SEHNR and CDR2 FQNEAQ (reference sequence). The CDR3 spans 16 residues. V was cut by 2 bases and J by 4 bases, with 15 bases left in between. This CDR3 is CASSLLGSGPNQPQHF. In nucleotides, the CDR3 is TGTGCCAGCAGCTTACTCGGGTCTGGGCCAAATCAGCCCCAGCATTTT.

The chain employs TRBV7-3 and TRBJ2-3, with D perhaps matching TRBD1 or TRBD2 (5 bases each). The germline V gene encodes CDR1 SGHTA and CDR2 FQGTGA. Trimming left V 4 bases short and J 2 bases short, with 13 bases between. The CDR3 is 15 amino acids. CDR3: CASSSRDGYTDTQYF. CDR3 in DNA: TGTGCCAGCAGCTCCCGGGACGGGTACACAGATACGCAGTATTTT.

This rearrangement joins TRBV5-1 to TRBJ2-2; D is possibly TRBD2 (6 bases). Germline V gene lookup returns CDR1 SGHRS and CDR2 YFSETQ. V was shortened by 0 bases and J by 6 bases, with 12 bases between the two germline ends. CDR3 size: 15 residues. The CDR3 DNA reads as TGCGCCAGCAGCTTGGCAGGCGGGGTACCCGGGGAGCTGTTTTTT. It specifies CASSLAGGVPGELFF.

This chain uses TRBV28 with TRBJ1-1; 8 bases agree with TRBD1. The CDR3 spans 13 residues. Germline assignment: CDR1 MDHEN and CDR2 SYDVKM. The junction had 3 bases not matched to a gene; V was cut back by 5 bases and J by 4 bases. CDR3 sequence (DNA): TGTGCCAGCAGTGACAGGGGAGGCACTGAAGCTTTCTTT. Residues: CASSDRGGTEAFF. Using reference TRBV28 and TRBJ1-1 for the parts outside the CDR3, the full variable domain is DVKVTQSSRYLVKRTGEKVFLECVQDMDHENMFWYRQDPGLGLRLIYFSYDVKMKEKGDIPEGYSVSREKKERFSLILESASTNQTSMYLCASSDRGGTEAFFGQGTRLTVV.

The V and J genes are TRBV28 and TRBJ1-5; D is ambiguous. The CDR3 covers 15 residues. Trimming left V 6 bases short and J 7 bases short, with 19 bases between. From germline, CDR1 is MDHEN and CDR2 SYDVKM. The CDR3 here is CASRPVGNRRQPQHF. In DNA, the CDR3 is TGTGCCAGCAGACCCGTCGGAAATCGAAGGCAGCCCCAGCATTTT.

The J gene is TRBJ2-1, the V gene TRBV28; D assignment may be TRBD1 or TRBD2 (5 bases each). Germline V CDR1 and CDR2: MDHEN, SYDVKM. The length of the CDR3 is 15 residues. Trimming left V 5 bases short and J 4 bases short, with 15 bases between. For the CDR3, the DNA is TGTGCCAGCAGTCTGGCCGGGACGGGGTACAATGAGCAGTTCTTC. This sequence encodes CASSLAGTGYNEQFF.

This chain links TRBV27 with TRBJ2-2; D is unresolved. The CDR3 is 11 residues long. Germline V gives CDR1 MNHEY, CDR2 SMNVEV (reference sequence). Trimming shortened V by 3 bases and J by 8 bases, and 4 bases separated the two germline ends. CDR3 sequence: CASSLRGELFF. For the CDR3, the DNA is TGTGCCAGCAGTTTGAGGGGGGAGCTGTTTTTT.

The CDR3 loop is CASSAPGVRYGYTF. The DNA of the CDR3 is TGTGCCAGCAGTGCACCAGGGGTGCGCTATGGCTACACCTTC. The rearrangement links TRBV2 to TRBJ1-2; the D gene is possibly TRBD1 (6 bases). V shed 4 bases and J shed 4 bases, with 13 bases lying between them. The CDR3 loop spans 14 amino acids. Germline-derived CDR1 and CDR2 are SNHLY and FYNNEI.

This sequence joins TRBV7-8 and TRBJ2-5; D call uncertain. The CDR3 totals 12 residues. The ends were cut back, 3 bases at V and 1 base at J, with 3 bases in the middle. Germline V CDR1 and CDR2: SGHVS, FQNEAQ. The CDR3 region has the DNA TGTGCCAGCAGCTTGGTCCAAGAGACCCAGTACTTC. This codes for CASSLVQETQYF.

This clone showed up just once. The genes are TRBV27 and TRBJ1-2; 7 bases line up with TRBD1. The CDR3 length is 15 residues. CDR1 and CDR2 (germline): MNHEY, SMNVEV (reference sequence). V lost 5 bases to trimming and J lost 0 bases; unmatched junction nucleotides: 6. The CDR3 region has the DNA TGTGCCAGCAGTATGCGACAGGGAGCTAACTATGGCTACACCTTC. It translates to CASSMRQGANYGYTF.

The genes are TRBV4-3 and TRBJ1-1, with D maybe TRBD1 (6 bases). CDR1 LGHNA and CDR2 YSLEER come from the germline V gene. The CDR3 is made up of 13 amino acids. The V end was cut by 0 bases, the J end by 9 bases, with 11 bases between. The CDR3 sequence is CASSQEGARKAFF. CDR3 DNA sequence: TGCGCCAGCAGCCAAGAGGGGGCGCGTAAAGCTTTCTTT.

The V call is TRBV30, the J call TRBJ1-2; 8 nucleotides match TRBD1. The germline CDR1 and CDR2 sequences are GTSNPN and SVGIG (reference sequence). The CDR3 contains 14 residues. Trimming took 3 bases from V and 6 from J; bases not matched to a gene: 9. CDR3 loop: CAWRETGGVDGYTF. In DNA, the CDR3 is TGTGCCTGGAGGGAAACAGGGGGGGTCGATGGCTACACCTTC. The whole variable domain, filled in from reference TRBV30 and TRBJ1-2, reads SQTIHQWPATLVQPVGSPLSLECTVEGTSNPNLYWYRQAAGRGLQLLFYSVGIGQISSEVPQNLSASRPQDRQFILSSKKLLLSDSGFYLCAWRETGGVDGYTFGSGTRLTVV.

J is TRBJ2-3 and V is TRBV5-5; 9 nucleotides match TRBD2. Trimming removed 5 bases from V and 6 bases from J; junction bases left unmatched: 10. The CDR3 covers 15 residues. Germline CDR1 and CDR2: SGHKS and YYEKEE (reference sequence). CDR3 nucleotides: TGTGCCAGCAGTTCCGGACTAGCGAGATTCGATACGCAGTATTTT. This encodes CASSSGLARFDTQYF.

This clone has a handful of counts. CDR3 bases: TGTGCCAGCACTATTGCGGATAATGAAAAACTGTTTTTT. It yields the protein CASTIADNEKLFF. The V and J genes are TRBV2 and TRBJ1-4; D is unclear. The CDR3 is 13 residues long. Germline CDR1 SNHLY, CDR2 FYNNEI. V was cut by 7 bases and J by 4 bases, with 10 bases left in between.

The genes are TRBV28 and TRBJ2-7, with 9 bases aligning to TRBD2. The CDR3 length is 16 residues. V was pared by 3 bases and J by 1 base, with 7 bases of the junction left unmatched. Germline V lookup: CDR1 MDHEN, CDR2 SYDVKM. CDR3 nucleotides: TGTGCCAGCAGTTTCCCCGGGACTAGCAATTCCTACGAGCAGTACTTC. The encoded protein is CASSFPGTSNSYEQYF.

V is TRBV5-1 and J is TRBJ2-2; D gene unclear. Germline CDR1 SGHRS, CDR2 YFSETQ. V dropped 9 bases and J dropped 6 bases, with 12 bases sitting between them. The CDR3 length is 12 residues. The CDR3 DNA follows: TGCGCCAATCTCATCCCACCCGGGGAGCTGTTTTTT. Translating it yields CANLIPPGELFF.

This chain connects TRBV7-9 to TRBJ2-7; a weak D match, TRBD1 (8 bases). Trimming left V 5 bases short and J 0 bases short, with 14 bases between. The CDR3 covers 15 residues. Germline CDR1 is SEHNR and CDR2 is FQNEAQ (reference sequence). The CDR3 nucleotides read TGTGCCAGCAGCCAGCGGGACAGGAGCTCCTACGAGCAGTACTTC. Residues: CASSQRDRSSYEQYF.

The genes are TRBV19 and TRBJ2-7; possibly TRBD1 for D (6 bases). CDR1 is LNHDA and CDR2 is SQIVND in the germline V gene (reference sequence). The CDR3 consists of 14 residues. With 3 bases removed from V and 3 bases from J, the gap between germline ends came to 12 bases. The CDR3 loop reads CASSIIGGLYEQYF. CDR3 nucleotides: TGTGCCAGTAGTATCATTGGGGGCCTCTACGAGCAGTACTTC.

This clone was detected only a few times. The chain uses TRBV7-9 and TRBJ1-2; 9 bases line up with TRBD1. The germline V gene has CDR1 SEHNR and CDR2 FQNEAQ (reference sequence). J gave up 2 bases and V 10 bases, and 14 bases lay outside the gene matches. The CDR3 is 16 residues long. The CDR3 DNA is TGTGCCATCACAGGCACCGGGACAGGGACCAACTATGGCTACACCTTC. This sequence encodes CAITGTGTGTNYGYTF.

The genes are TRBV5-4 and TRBJ1-1; D might be TRBD1 (5 bases). CDR3 length: 16 residues. V shed 0 bases and J shed 0 bases, with 12 bases lying between them. CDR1 SGHNT and CDR2 YYREEE come from the germline V gene (reference sequence). CDR3 in amino acids: CASSLAYQGMNTEAFF. The CDR3 DNA follows: TGTGCCAGCAGCTTGGCCTATCAGGGCATGAACACTGAAGCTTTCTTT.

This sequence joins TRBV5-3 and TRBJ1-1, with 10 nucleotides matching TRBD1. TRBV5-3 is an ORF for which the function is uncertain. With V trimmed by 8 bases and J by 0 bases, 13 bases remained unmatched. CDR3 length: 17 residues. CDR3 residues: CASYLISGQGLNTEAFF. The CDR3 coding sequence is TGTGCCAGCTATCTTATTTCGGGACAGGGGTTGAACACTGAAGCTTTCTTT.

This clone appeared once. The chain employs TRBV4-3 and TRBJ2-5; D is perhaps TRBD2 (6 bases). The CDR3 has 16 amino acids. Germline V CDR1 and CDR2: LGHNA, YSLEER. Trimming took 1 base from V and 4 from J, leaving 16 bases between them. CDR3 sequence reads: CASSQGAGEAGETQYF. The CDR3 DNA reads TGCGCCAGCAGCCAAGGGGCCGGGGAAGCGGGAGAGACCCAGTACTTC.

The table lists this clone with a few counts. This sequence joins TRBV5-1 and TRBJ2-2, with D unclear. The germline CDR1 and CDR2 sequences are SGHRS and YFSETQ. V gave up 2 bases and J gave up 6 bases, with 8 bases separating them. This CDR3 is built from 13 residues. The CDR3 protein is CASSFGLSGELFF. The DNA for the CDR3 is TGCGCCAGCAGCTTCGGTCTATCCGGGGAGCTGTTTTTT.